This TCR beta chain was retrieved from a study of shared clonotypes between healthy human individuals. Deep level was the assay's run setting. Only in-frame clones appear in the TCRdb table, and some are missing; sequencing was by immunoSEQ multiplex PCR. This sample yields about 820,000 clones, of which more than 85% are seen a single time; around 24% belongs to the top ten. Concerning this clone itself: What it binds is unknown.

Broader study findings: Naive CD4 clonotypes overlapped across several donors at 4.5% to 5.5%. Generally, estimated richness proved larger in naive subsets than it did in memory subsets.

Naive CD8 cells lacked CD45RO, underwent positive selection for CCR7 and left out terminally differentiated effector memory CD45RA+ cells. The sample taken for sequencing was naive CD8+ T cells sorted from blood. The origin of this receptor is a man aged 30 to 45 in good health.

DNA of the CDR3: TGCGCCAGCAGCCAAAGAATGTCAGGGGTGGCCTACGAGCAGTACTTC. It yields the protein CASSQRMSGVAYEQYF. The chain combines TRBV4-1 with TRBJ2-7; TRBD1 is a possible D gene (6 bases). The CDR3 has 16 residues. Germline CDR1 and CDR2: MGHRA and YSYEKL. Between the trimmed V and J ends, which lost 2 bases and 2 bases, there was a span of 16 bases.